Following are 14 T cell receptor beta chains from one sample sequenced in a study of blood T cell repertoires in COVID-19. Only in-frame clones appear in the TCRdb table, and some are missing; sequencing was by immunoSEQ multiplex PCR. The repertoire has approximately 180,000 clones, more than 75% of them found once; the top ten carry 4.4%. What was sequenced was peripheral blood. Source of these receptors: a human donor in a cohort sampled during active COVID-19.

This sequence joins TRBV3-1 (or the pseudogene TRBV3-2) and TRBJ1-5; D gene unclear. The CDR3 sequence is 14 residues long. Trimming took 6 bases from V and 3 from J, leaving 12 bases between them. In germline, CDR1 is LGHDT, CDR2 YNNKEL (reference sequence). DNA for the CDR3: TGTGCCAGCAGTCGACGGGGAGTCAATCAGCCCCAGCATTTT. Encoded protein: CASSRRGVNQPQHF.

The rearrangement uses TRBV30 and TRBJ2-1; 9 bases line up with TRBD1. This CDR3 contains 14 residues. The V segment lost 2 bases and the J segment 6 bases; nucleotides outside the gene matches: 5. Germline values: CDR1 GTSNPN, CDR2 SVGIG (reference sequence). CDR3: CAWSTDRGFNEQFF. In DNA, the CDR3 is TGTGCCTGGAGTACGGACAGGGGTTTCAATGAGCAGTTCTTC.

Concerning this clone itself: The junction shows a germline mismatch at one end, possibly a read error. This rearrangement joins TRBV19 to TRBJ2-1; D may be TRBD2 (5 bases). The CDR3 spans 17 residues. Germline assignment: CDR1 LNHDA and CDR2 SQIVND (reference sequence). In DNA form, the CDR3 reads TGTGCCAGTAGTCTAGAGAGGGCCCTATCCACCCAAAATGAGCAGTTCTTC. Translated: CASSLERALSTQNEQFF.

The gene calls are TRBV7-6 and TRBJ1-3; D is ambiguous. The germline CDR1 and CDR2 sequences are SGHVS and FNYEAQ. There are 16 residues in the CDR3. V lost 4 bases and J lost 0, with 13 bases in between. DNA of the CDR3: TGTGCCAGCAGCTCCCCCGGTACGGGCTCTGGAAACACCATATATTTT. Its translation is CASSSPGTGSGNTIYF.

The chain uses TRBV4-3 and TRBJ1-2; D gene unclear. The CDR3 has 14 residues. Deletions cut 0 bases from V and 5 bases from J, with 10 bases between. Germline V gives CDR1 LGHNA, CDR2 YSLEER. The CDR3 DNA sequence: TGCGCCAGCAGCCAAGATTGGGTGACTTATGGCTACACCTTC. Its translation is CASSQDWVTYGYTF.

The chain is built from TRBV15 and TRBJ2-7, with 7 bases aligning to TRBD1. The CDR3 is made up of 13 amino acids. The germline V gene has CDR1 LNHNV and CDR2 YYDKDF (reference sequence). Unmatched junction bases numbered 3, after V lost 1 base and J lost 6 bases. The CDR3 coding sequence is TGTGCCACCAGCAGAGGGGACAGTCGCGAGCAGTACTTC. The encoded protein is CATSRGDSREQYF.

This clone has more than one count but fewer than ten. CDR3 loop: CASRGGNEKLFF. In nucleotides, the CDR3 is TGTGCCAGCAGAGGGGGTAATGAAAAACTGTTTTTT. The chain combines TRBV25-1 with TRBJ1-4, with D tentatively TRBD1 (6 bases). Looked up from germline, CDR1 is MGHDK and CDR2 is SYGVNS. The CDR3 spans 12 residues. Trimming removed 6 bases from V and 4 bases from J, with 6 bases in between.

This chain joins TRBV28 and TRBJ2-1; 7 nucleotides match TRBD2. The ends lost 5 bases at V and 9 bases at J; junction bases unmatched: 10. Germline CDR1 MDHEN, CDR2 SYDVKM. The CDR3 is 14 residues long. In nucleotides, the CDR3 is TGTGCCAGCAGTCCCCATTTTGTAGCGGGTGAGCAGTTCTTC. Protein: CASSPHFVAGEQFF.

V is TRBV18 and J is TRBJ1-1; the D gene is possibly TRBD1 (6 bases). The V end lost 5 bases, the J end lost 4 bases, and 14 bases lay between the germline ends. Germline CDR1 is KGHSH and CDR2 is LQKENI. The CDR3 spans 14 residues. The CDR3 DNA reads TGTGCCAGCTCAACGACAGGTACCGGCACTGAAGCTTTCTTT. Its translation: CASSTTGTGTEAFF.

This chain links TRBV6-2 or TRBV6-3 with TRBJ2-1; no reliable D call. Germline V gene sequence: CDR1 MNHEY, CDR2 SVGEGT. Between the trimmed V and J ends, which lost 0 bases and 6 bases, there was a span of 6 bases. The CDR3 spans 13 residues. The CDR3 here is CASSYSSINEQFF. CDR3 in DNA: TGTGCCAGCAGTTACTCTAGCATCAATGAGCAGTTCTTC.

This chain connects TRBV7-9 to TRBJ1-2; TRBD1 aligns across 7 bases. In germline, CDR1 is SEHNR, CDR2 FQNEAQ (reference sequence). The J segment lost 5 bases and the V segment lost 5 bases, leaving 8 bases of the junction unmatched. This CDR3 has 14 amino acids. CDR3: CASSNRDSGYGYTF. The CDR3 nucleotides are TGTGCCAGCAGCAACCGGGACAGTGGATATGGCTACACCTTC.

V and J are TRBV5-4 and TRBJ1-1, with D possibly TRBD1 on 5 matching bases. CDR1 and CDR2 from the germline V gene are SGHNT and YYREEE (reference sequence). Deletions cut 7 bases from V and 0 bases from J, with 13 bases between. The CDR3 covers 14 residues. The CDR3 nucleotides read TGTGCCAGCTTCGGTCAGGGCATGAACACTGAAGCTTTCTTT. Residues: CASFGQGMNTEAFF.

CDR3 loop: CASTGQGHNEQFF. CDR3 coding DNA: TGTGCCAGCACGGGACAGGGCCACAATGAGCAGTTCTTC. The rearrangement uses TRBV7-2 and TRBJ2-1; 9 bases align to TRBD1. With 7 bases clipped from V and 5 bases from J, the junction kept 3 bases outside the gene matches. Germline lookup yields CDR1 SGHTA and CDR2 FQGNSA. The length of the CDR3 is 13 residues.

The chain links TRBV7-2 to TRBJ2-2, with 9 bases lining up with TRBD2. Germline CDR1 is SGHTA and CDR2 is FQGNSA. V was pared by 5 bases and J by 8 bases, with 12 bases of the junction left unmatched. The length of the CDR3 is 16 residues. CDR3 DNA sequence: TGTGCCAGCAGCCTTAATGGCGGGGGGGCCGCGGGGGAGCTGTTTTTT. Translation gives CASSLNGGGAAGELFF.